A single sample gave rise to the 9 T cell receptor beta chains below, sequenced in a study of T cell responses to AZD1222 COVID-19 vaccine. Sequencing used immunoSEQ multiplex PCR; TCRdb keeps in-frame clones, though not all of them. The data show 120,000 to 150,000 clones, 82% seen once. This specimen consisted of peripheral blood, obtained on day 0 of MenACWY control vaccination. The receptors were gathered from an adult in good health.

CDR3 loop: CASSFRGRVEKLFF. CDR3 DNA sequence: TGTGCCAGCAGTTTCAGGGGGCGGGTTGAAAAACTGTTTTTT. The chain combines TRBV28 with TRBJ1-4; 8 positions match TRBD1. The ends lost 3 bases at V and 7 bases at J; junction bases unmatched: 4. This CDR3 is built from 14 residues. In germline, CDR1 is MDHEN, CDR2 SYDVKM.

J is TRBJ1-1 and V is TRBV30, with D possibly being TRBD1 (5 bases). Trimming removed 2 bases at V and 2 bases at J, with 18 bases between. The CDR3 runs to 16 residues. The germline gives CDR1 GTSNPN, CDR2 SVGIG (reference sequence). CDR3 sequence: CAWSIPKIQANTEAFF. As DNA, the CDR3 is TGTGCCTGGAGTATACCCAAAATACAGGCAAACACTGAAGCTTTCTTT.

This clone has a single count. V gene TRBV6-5 combines with J gene TRBJ1-1; TRBD1 aligns across 8 bases. Unmatched junction bases numbered 5, after V lost 7 bases and J lost 4 bases. Germline V CDR1 and CDR2: MNHEY, SVGAGI. This CDR3 spans 13 amino acids. CDR3 in amino acids: CASKTGGGTEAFF. The DNA for the CDR3 is TGTGCCAGCAAAACAGGGGGGGGCACTGAAGCTTTCTTT.

This clone was seen just once. The CDR3 spells CASRPNTGTQETQYF. Written as DNA, the CDR3 is TGTGCCAGCAGGCCAAACACAGGGACGCAAGAGACCCAGTACTTC. The chain combines TRBV2 with TRBJ2-5, with a possible D match to TRBD1 (6 bases). Germline lookup yields CDR1 SNHLY and CDR2 FYNNEI. Trimming pared 6 bases from V and 2 bases from J, leaving 16 bases between. This CDR3 comprises 15 residues. The whole variable domain, remainder taken from reference TRBV2 and TRBJ2-5, is EPEVTQTPSHQVTQMGQEVILRCVPISNHLYFYWYRQILGQKVEFLVSFYNNEISEKSEIFDDQFSVERPDGSNFTLKIRSTKLEDSAMYFCASRPNTGTQETQYFGPGTRLLVL.

The count of this clone is one. V gene TRBV4-2 combines with J gene TRBJ2-3, with 8 bases fitting TRBD2. Germline V gene lookup returns CDR1 LGHNA and CDR2 YNFKEQ. J lost 6 bases, V lost 0 bases, and 8 bases had no gene match. The CDR3 has 16 amino acids. The CDR3 nucleotides read TGTGCCAGCAGCCAAGAATGGACTAGCAGTTGGGATACGCAGTATTTT. This gives the protein CASSQEWTSSWDTQYF.

The chain has TRBV11-2 and TRBJ2-5; 9 bases are shared with TRBD2. There are 18 residues in the CDR3. Losses at the gene ends were 1 base for V and 7 bases for J; bases not matched to a gene: 16. From germline, CDR1 is SGHAT and CDR2 FQNNGV. The CDR3 reads CASSLAGAGGRGPGTQYF. The CDR3 bases are TGTGCCAGCAGCTTAGCTGGGGCGGGGGGGAGAGGTCCGGGGACCCAGTACTTC.

This chain uses TRBV2 with TRBJ2-6; D gene unclear. Trimming pared 6 bases from V and 3 bases from J, leaving 15 bases between. The length of the CDR3 is 16 residues. Germline-derived CDR1 and CDR2 are SNHLY and FYNNEI. The CDR3, as DNA: TGTGCCAGCAGATCAGATATGGACGGTGGGGCCAACGTCCTGACTTTC. As protein: CASRSDMDGGANVLTF.

The CDR3 DNA is TGTGCCAGCAGTGAATTAGCGGGGGGGCACAATGAGCAGTTCTTC. Translation: CASSELAGGHNEQFF. The chain is built from TRBV6-1 and TRBJ2-1; 11 bases line up with TRBD2. The CDR3 consists of 15 residues. The ends lost 2 bases at V and 5 bases at J; junction bases unmatched: 2. Germline values: CDR1 MNHNS, CDR2 SASEGT.

The rearrangement joins TRBV7-9 to TRBJ2-7, with D uncertain. Germline lookup yields CDR1 SEHNR and CDR2 FQNEAQ (reference sequence). This CDR3 has 11 amino acids. V lost 2 bases to trimming and J lost 3 bases, with 2 bases between them. The CDR3 DNA is TGTGCCAGCAGCTTAAGCTACGAGCAGTACTTC. It specifies CASSLSYEQYF.